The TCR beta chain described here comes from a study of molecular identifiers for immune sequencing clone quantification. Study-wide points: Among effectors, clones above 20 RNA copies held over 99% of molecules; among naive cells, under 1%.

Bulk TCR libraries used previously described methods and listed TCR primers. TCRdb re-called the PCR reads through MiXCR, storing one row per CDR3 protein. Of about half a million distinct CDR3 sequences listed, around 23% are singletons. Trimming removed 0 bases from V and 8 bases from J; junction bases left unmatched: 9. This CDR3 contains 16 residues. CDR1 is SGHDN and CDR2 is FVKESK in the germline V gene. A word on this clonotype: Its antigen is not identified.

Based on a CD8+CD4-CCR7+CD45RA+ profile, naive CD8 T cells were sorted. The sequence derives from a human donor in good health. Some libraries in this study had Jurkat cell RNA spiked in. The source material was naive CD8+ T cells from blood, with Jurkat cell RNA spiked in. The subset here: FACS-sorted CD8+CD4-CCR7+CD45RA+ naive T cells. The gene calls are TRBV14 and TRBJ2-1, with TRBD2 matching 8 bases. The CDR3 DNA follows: TGTGCCAGCAGCCAAGAATGGCGGGGGGCTAACTATGAGCAGTTCTTC. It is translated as CASSQEWRGANYEQFF.